This entry lists 21 T cell receptor delta chains sequenced from one sample in a study of gamma-delta chains in newborns, infants, children. TCRdb redid the clone calls on the reads with CATT. The table lists approximately 5,600 delta-chain clones, about 4.8% of them singletons, with approximately 6% in the top ten. The sample was blood. All receptors come from a child who was a newborn, infant or young child, either healthy, febrile or measles-vaccinated (not recorded which).

With respect to this clone: This probably arose from a read error, given a far larger clone one base away. This CDR3 is also generated by other DNA sequences in the sample. V and J are TRDV2 and TRDJ3; 9 nucleotides line up with TRDD3. Germline V CDR1 and CDR2: GEAIGNYY, EKD. The CDR3 is 18 amino acids. Unmatched junction bases numbered 3, after V lost 1 base and J lost 0 bases. CDR3 sequence reads: CACDTGGYGSWDTRQMFF. CDR3 coding DNA: TGTGCCTGTGACACTGGGGGATATGGCTCCTGGGACACCCGACAGATGTTTTTC.

This clone was detected only a few times. This may be a read error, as it is one base from a much larger clone. This specimen includes other DNA sequences encoding the same CDR3. The chain recombines TRDV2 with TRDJ1, with D possibly being TRDD3 (6 bases). The CDR3 totals 14 residues. The V gene's germline CDR1 is GEAIGNYY and CDR2 EKD. As DNA, the CDR3 is TGTGCCCGTGACACAGTGGGGGACACCGATAAACTCATCTTT. Protein: CARDTVGDTDKLIF.

In its sample, this clone was seen a few times. V is TRDV1 and J is TRDJ1; D is possibly TRDD2 or TRDD3 (5 bases each). The CDR3 is made up of 27 amino acids. Germline loops: CDR1 TSWWSYY, CDR2 QGS. V lost 3 bases to trimming and J lost 0 bases, with 47 bases between them. As DNA, the CDR3 is TGTGCTCTTGGGGACCTTTCCCCAGCCCTACTTGGGGAATACGCGCAATTGGGCCCAGTGTACACCGATAAACTCATCTTT. This encodes CALGDLSPALLGEYAQLGPVYTDKLIF.

About this clone: A read error may be the cause here, since a much bigger clone is one base away. The genes are TRAV29/DV5 and TRDJ1; maybe TRDD3 (6 bases). TCRdb is silent on the J gene; assignment here came from matching the DNA to germline. With 0 bases removed from V and 2 bases from J, the gap between germline ends came to 32 bases. The germline V gene has CDR1 NSMFDY and CDR2 ISSIKDK. The CDR3 consists of 21 residues. The CDR3 is CAASALTTPYSLLGGTDKLIF. The CDR3 DNA is TGTGCAGCAAGCGCGTTAACTACACCGTACTCTCTACTGGGAGGGACCGATAAACTCATCTTT.

Only a few counts were recorded for this clone. This sequence joins TRDV2 and TRDJ1, with TRDD3 identical over 9 bases. The CDR3 sequence is 17 residues long. J was trimmed by 4 bases and V by 0 bases; bases with no gene match: 11. Per the germline V gene, CDR1 is GEAIGNYY and CDR2 is EKD. The CDR3 reads CACDTLWGWGMIDKLIF. In DNA form, the CDR3 reads TGTGCCTGTGACACCCTATGGGGCTGGGGGATGATCGATAAACTCATCTTT.

This clone is termed medium-sized. The chain links TRDV1 to TRDJ1; TRDD3 might be the D (6 bases). The V end lost 0 bases, the J end lost 0 bases, and 14 bases lay between the germline ends. CDR1 TSWWSYY and CDR2 QGS come from the germline V gene. This CDR3 contains 17 residues. The CDR3 is CALGELKGEMYTDKLIF. The CDR3 coding sequence is TGTGCTCTTGGGGAACTAAAGGGGGAGATGTACACCGATAAACTCATCTTT.

This clone counts as medium-sized (0.01 to 0.1%). Additional DNA sequences in this sample encode the identical CDR3. This rearrangement joins TRDV2 to TRDJ3; 12 bases align to TRDD3. The V gene end was trimmed by 0 bases and the J gene end by 0 bases; junction bases not matched to a gene: 2. The CDR3 runs to 19 residues. Germline CDR1 GEAIGNYY, CDR2 EKD. Here the CDR3 DNA reads TGTGCCTGTGACACCGTACTGGGGGATACCTCCTGGGACACCCGACAGATGTTTTTC. Translated: CACDTVLGDTSWDTRQMFF.

This clone was seen only a few times. This sequence joins TRDV1 and TRDJ1; 13 positions agree with TRDD3. This CDR3 has 23 residues. Per germline, CDR1 TSWWSYY and CDR2 QGS. With V trimmed by 1 base and J by 4 bases, 24 bases remained unmatched. CDR3 in amino acids: CALGEPRGFLLPVLGDTGDKLIF. In nucleotides, the CDR3 is TGTGCTCTTGGGGAACCTAGGGGATTCCTTCTTCCAGTACTGGGGGATACGGGCGATAAACTCATCTTT.

Within the sample, this clone is medium-sized. The chain recombines TRDV2 with TRDJ3; 7 bases agree with TRDD3. The junction had 6 bases not matched to a gene; V was cut back by 0 bases and J by 2 bases. This CDR3 region has 18 residues. Germline V lookup: CDR1 GEAIGNYY, CDR2 EKD. CDR3 DNA sequence: TGTGCCTGTGACACCGTTGGGGATAGGACCTGGGACACCCGACAGATGTTTTTC. Translation: CACDTVGDRTWDTRQMFF.

In the case of this clone: This sample also contains other DNA sequences that code for the same CDR3. This chain joins TRDV2 and TRDJ3, with D perhaps matching TRDD3 (5 bases). The V gene lost 0 bases and the J gene lost 0 bases, with 20 bases spanning the gap. In germline, CDR1 is GEAIGNYY, CDR2 EKD. The CDR3 extends over 21 amino acids. This chain's CDR3 is CACDTGGLGTRSSWDTRQMFF. DNA of the CDR3: TGTGCCTGTGACACCGGGGGGCTGGGCACCAGGAGCTCCTGGGACACCCGACAGATGTTTTTC.

V gene TRDV2 combines with J gene TRDJ1; 8 positions agree with TRDD3. CDR1 and CDR2 from the germline V gene are GEAIGNYY and EKD. CDR3 length: 17 amino acids. The J segment lost 3 bases and the V segment lost 0 bases, leaving 11 bases of the junction unmatched. The CDR3 DNA reads as TGTGCCTGTGACACCGCGGCTGGGGGAATCAAGGCCGATAAACTCATCTTT. Protein sequence: CACDTAAGGIKADKLIF.

This clone counts as large (0.1 to 1%). Other DNA sequences in this specimen translate into the identical CDR3. This chain connects TRDV2 to TRDJ2; 8 bases are a match to TRDD3. In germline, CDR1 is GEAIGNYY, CDR2 EKD. The CDR3 is made up of 18 amino acids. V trimming: 2 bases; J trimming: 2 bases; junction bases outside the gene matches: 12. The chain's CDR3 is CACDNIVLGGRLTAQLFF. The CDR3, as DNA: TGTGCCTGTGACAATATCGTACTGGGGGGCAGATTGACAGCACAACTCTTCTTT.

This clone was picked up a small number of times. Given a much more abundant clone one base away, this may be a read error. The V gene is TRDV2, the J gene TRDJ1, with 8 bases aligning to TRDD3. The CDR3 extends over 16 amino acids. CDR1 is GEAIGNYY, CDR2 EKD, per germline. Trimming at V came to 3 bases and at J to 0 bases, leaving 8 bases not matched to a gene. DNA of the CDR3: TGTGCCTGTGACCTACTGGGGGGCACGTACACCGATAAACTCATCTTT. Encoded protein: CACDLLGGTYTDKLIF.

About this clone itself: This may be a read error, as it is one base from a much larger clone. The chain uses TRDV2 and TRDJ1; D is undetermined. CDR3 length: 16 residues. The germline gives CDR1 GEAIGNYY, CDR2 EKD. In DNA, the CDR3 is TGTGCCTGTGGCACCGTTGGGCCCGCGAACACCGATAAACTCATCTTT. This sequence encodes CACGTVGPANTDKLIF.

This clone is medium-sized within its sample. The chain combines TRDV2 with TRDJ2, with 10 bases that match TRDD3. Germline-derived CDR1 and CDR2 are GEAIGNYY and EKD. The junction had 1 base not matched to a gene; V was cut back by 2 bases and J by 5 bases. The length of the CDR3 is 14 residues. The CDR3 nucleotides read TGTGCCTGTGACAAACTGGGGGATACAGCACAACTCTTCTTT. It codes for CACDKLGDTAQLFF.

Points on this clone: A far larger clone is off by one base, so a read error is likely. In the same sample, other DNA sequences code for this CDR3. The chain uses TRDV2 and TRDJ3, with 11 positions matching TRDD3. The CDR3 runs 18 residues. Germline lookup yields CDR1 GEAIGNYY and CDR2 EKD. CDR3: CACDTGGYGSWDTRQMFF. For the CDR3, the DNA is TGTGCCTGTGACACTGGGGGATACGGCTCCTGGGACACCCGGCAGATGTTTTTC.

This clone is labeled as medium-sized. In DNA form, the CDR3 reads TGTGCCTGTGACTCCCTACTGGGGCCCTGGGACACCCGACAGATGTTTTTC. This gives the protein CACDSLLGPWDTRQMFF. J is TRDJ3 and V is TRDV2; 7 positions agree with TRDD3. Trimming at V came to 3 bases and at J to 2 bases, leaving 6 bases not matched to a gene. Germline V lookup: CDR1 GEAIGNYY, CDR2 EKD. CDR3 length: 17 residues.

Remarks on this clone: It is likely a read error: a sequence one base away is far more abundant. This sequence joins TRDV2 and TRDJ1; 9 nucleotides line up with TRDD3. The CDR3 sequence is 17 residues long. V gave up 0 bases and J gave up 2 bases; unmatched junction bases: 9. Germline V CDR1 and CDR2: GEAIGNYY, EKD. CDR3 in amino acids: CACDTLQRGYVTDKLIF. The DNA of the CDR3 is TGTGCCTGTGACACCCTTCAAAGGGGATACGTGACCGATAAACTCATCTTT.

This clone was counted only a few times. A junction end diverges from the germline sequence, so it may reflect a read error. V gene TRDV1 combines with J gene TRDJ1; TRDD3 matches at 12 bases. Germline lookup yields CDR1 TSWWSYY and CDR2 QGS. This CDR3 is built from 22 residues. In nucleotides, the CDR3 is TGTGCTCTTGGGGAACTAGGTCCACCCCTACTGGGGGATACTCTGTACACCAATAAACTCATCTTT. As protein: CALGELGPPLLGDTLYTNKLIF.

The chain is built from TRDV2 and TRDJ1; 9 bases fit TRDD3. TCRdb gives no J gene; it was assigned here by matching the DNA to germline. This CDR3 region has 15 residues. Germline-derived CDR1 and CDR2 are GEAIGNYY and EKD. The V segment lost 4 bases and the J segment 0 bases; nucleotides outside the gene matches: 5. DNA of the CDR3: TGTGCCTGTGATTCGTTGGGGGATAACACCGATAAACTCATCTTT. Amino acids: CACDSLGDNTDKLIF.

In its sample, this clone was seen a few times. This may be a read error: a much more frequent sequence differs by one nucleotide. J is TRDJ1 and V is TRDV2, with TRDD3 matching over 7 bases. Trimming at V came to 0 bases and at J to 10 bases, leaving 10 bases not matched to a gene. The CDR3 extends over 14 amino acids. Per germline, CDR1 GEAIGNYY and CDR2 EKD. CDR3 in DNA: TGTGCCTGTGACACCGTTGGTGGGGGACCGAGACTCATCTTT. As protein: CACDTVGGGPRLIF.